This T cell receptor beta chain is drawn from a study of OX40 agonist ivuxolimab in advanced cancers. Study-wide points: Clonal expansion was among the lowest in partial responders at 0.1-3.0 mg/kg, especially CD8+.

Trimming took 5 bases from V and 12 from J; bases not matched to a gene: 11. This CDR3 comprises 13 residues. Germline V CDR1 and CDR2: MNHEY, SVGAGI. With respect to this clone: Its antigen remains unidentified.

The protocol was immunoSEQ multiplex PCR, while the TCRdb copy is restricted to in-frame clones and leaves out a portion. Of 35,000 or so clones in the sample, approximately 89% were seen once. Sequences were derived from CD4+ or CD8+ T cells sorted from blood, sampled in a trial of the OX40 agonist ivuxolimab. This TCR was sampled from an adult with an advanced solid tumor such as melanoma, head and neck, liver or kidney cancer. The rearrangement links TRBV6-5 to TRBJ1-2, with 8 bases fitting TRBD1. The CDR3 protein is CASSTPQDRANTF. The CDR3 DNA sequence: TGTGCCAGCAGTACTCCACAGGACAGGGCCAACACCTTC.